These 23 T cell receptor beta chains were sequenced from one sample in a study of T cell repertoires in cytomegalovirus infection. One entry per CDR3 protein, called by TCRdb with MiXCR from the reads. The sample lists approximately 170,000 distinct CDR3 sequences; over 13% were seen once. The sample taken for sequencing was PBMCs. Receptors were obtained from a human donor in good health (CMV status not recorded). Some clones in this sample may be carry-over from other donors' samples.

This clonotype was counted only a few times. The chain carries TRBV7-9 and TRBJ1-5; 9 bases match TRBD1. The germline V gene has CDR1 SEHNR and CDR2 FQNEAQ (reference sequence). The ends lost 0 bases at V and 5 bases at J; junction bases unmatched: 5. The CDR3 runs to 16 residues. CDR3 in DNA: TGTGCCAGCAGCTTAGCGCGTGGGACAGGGCATCAGCCCCAGCATTTT. Its translation: CASSLARGTGHQPQHF.

Regarding this clonotype: This clone may be a read error of a much larger clone one base away. The V and J genes are TRBV6-1 and TRBJ2-3; D is unresolved. The germline V and J ends were trimmed by 5 bases and 1 base, with 13 bases remaining between them. The CDR3 spans 15 residues. The V gene's germline CDR1 is MNHNS and CDR2 SASEGT. The CDR3 sequence is CASSPDPGRTDTQYF. DNA for the CDR3: TGTGCCAGCAGTCCCGACCCTGGGCGCACAGATACGCAGTATTTT.

This clonotype occurred a few times. V gene TRBV6-2 or TRBV6-3 combines with J gene TRBJ2-7; D possibly corresponds to TRBD1 (5 bases). V was clipped by 0 bases and J by 2 bases, with 8 bases between them. The CDR3 is 14 residues long. The germline CDR1 and CDR2 sequences are MNHEY and SVGEGT. This CDR3 is CASSYSDTPYEQYF. The CDR3 DNA reads TGTGCCAGCAGTTACTCGGACACCCCCTACGAGCAGTACTTC.

The sample holds many counts of this clonotype. This sequence joins TRBV7-9 and TRBJ2-5; TRBD1 matches at 9 bases. Germline V lookup: CDR1 SEHNR, CDR2 FQNEAQ (reference sequence). The CDR3 runs to 14 residues. V lost 5 bases to trimming and J lost 4 bases; unmatched junction nucleotides: 5. CDR3 in amino acids: CASSPTGGAETQYF. The CDR3 DNA reads as TGTGCCAGCAGCCCAACAGGGGGCGCAGAGACCCAGTACTTC.

In this sample, this clonotype turned up once. A single base separates this from a much larger clone, so it may be a read error. Likely a read error: the CDR3 ends without its conserved phenylalanine or tryptophan. This chain links TRBV7-9 with TRBJ2-2; D call uncertain. Trimming removed 1 base from V and 9 bases from J, with 12 bases in between. This CDR3 contains 14 residues. Per germline, CDR1 SEHNR and CDR2 FQNEAQ (reference sequence). DNA of the CDR3: TGTGCCAGCAGCTTAGGGGTCGTGGACCGGGAGCTGTTTGTT. Residues: CASSLGVVDRELFV.

The chain has TRBV6-5 and TRBJ2-1; the match to TRBD2 covers 7 bases. Germline-derived CDR1 and CDR2 are MNHEY and SVGAGI. This CDR3 is 14 amino acids long. Trimming at V came to 6 bases and at J to 9 bases, leaving 11 bases not matched to a gene. CDR3 DNA: TGTGCCAGCAGAGAGTGGGGGGGGAACGGTGAGCAGTTCTTC. Encoded protein: CASREWGGNGEQFF.

This clonotype was detected many times. V gene TRBV7-8 combines with J gene TRBJ1-4; D remains ambiguous. V shed 2 bases and J shed 1 base, with 14 bases lying between them. The germline gives CDR1 SGHVS, CDR2 FQNEAQ. This CDR3 region has 17 residues. Here the CDR3 reads CASSLLAQPRTNEKLFF. The CDR3 DNA reads TGTGCCAGCAGCTTATTGGCTCAGCCACGAACTAATGAAAAACTGTTTTTT.

In the case of this clonotype: With a much larger clone just one base away, this may be a read error. The rearrangement uses TRBV28 and TRBJ1-3; 8 positions agree with TRBD1. This CDR3 has 14 amino acids. Unmatched junction bases numbered 4, after V lost 7 bases and J lost 2 bases. The germline gives CDR1 MDHEN, CDR2 SYDVKM. As DNA, the CDR3 is TGTGCCAGCACCCTGACAGGGGCTGGAAACACCATATATTTT. The encoded protein is CASTLTGAGNTIYF.

This clonotype was seen repeatedly, ten times or more. This rearrangement joins TRBV18 to TRBJ1-3; a weak D match, TRBD1 (6 bases). The CDR3 consists of 15 residues. Looked up from germline, CDR1 is KGHSH and CDR2 is LQKENI. Trimming pared 8 bases from V and 4 bases from J, leaving 18 bases between. CDR3 sequence (DNA): TGTGCCAGCACCTTGGGACAAATCGGAGGAAACACCATATATTTT. Translation: CASTLGQIGGNTIYF.

This clonotype was seen a single time. V and J are TRBV28 and TRBJ2-7; D is unclear. The germline V gene encodes CDR1 MDHEN and CDR2 SYDVKM. CDR3 length: 14 residues. V shed 7 bases and J shed 2 bases, with 15 bases lying between them. The CDR3 bases are TGTGCCAGCACTGGTTCGGCTCGGACCTACGAGCAGTACTTC. Protein sequence: CASTGSARTYEQYF. Full variable domain (rest looked up from reference TRBV28 and TRBJ2-7): DVKVTQSSRYLVKRTGEKVFLECVQDMDHENMFWYRQDPGLGLRLIYFSYDVKMKEKGDIPEGYSVSREKKERFSLILESASTNQTSMYLCASTGSARTYEQYFGPGTRLTVT.

A remark on this clonotype: This clone may be a read error of a much larger clone one base away. The V call is TRBV10-3, the J call TRBJ1-2; D call uncertain. The CDR3 runs to 14 residues. Germline lookup yields CDR1 ENHRY and CDR2 SYGVKD. The CDR3 sequence is CAFSLIASLDGYTF. The CDR3 region has the DNA TGTGCCTTCAGTCTAATTGCGTCCCTTGATGGCTACACCTTC.

The table lists this clonotype with many counts. The rearrangement joins TRBV18 to TRBJ2-1; a possible D gene is TRBD2 (6 bases). Germline loops: CDR1 KGHSH, CDR2 LQKENI. V lost 0 bases to trimming and J lost 6 bases, with 9 bases between them. The CDR3 covers 14 residues. The DNA for the CDR3 is TGTGCCAGCTCACCACCGGTAGCGGTCAATGAGCAGTTCTTC. It codes for CASSPPVAVNEQFF. The complete variable domain, with remaining parts taken from reference TRBV18 and TRBJ2-1, reads NAGVMQNPRHLVRRRGQEARLRCSPMKGHSHVYWYRQLPEEGLKFMVYLQKENIIDESGMPKERFSAEFPKEGPSILRIQQVVRGDSAAYFCASSPPVAVNEQFFGPGTRLTVL.

This clonotype was detected ten times or more. The J gene is TRBJ2-5, the V gene TRBV28, with a possible D match to TRBD1 (7 bases). This CDR3 spans 15 amino acids. Germline V lookup: CDR1 MDHEN, CDR2 SYDVKM. Trimming stripped 6 bases from V and 5 bases from J, with 19 bases between. In DNA, the CDR3 is TGTGCCAGCAGAAAATTGGACAGGAGGGGGGAGACCCAGTACTTC. Protein: CASRKLDRRGETQYF.

Here the CDR3 reads CSVVSGNTIYF. CDR3 coding DNA: TGCAGCGTTGTGTCTGGAAACACCATATATTTT. This chain links TRBV29-1 with TRBJ1-3; no reliable D call. CDR1 SQVTM and CDR2 ANQGSEA come from the germline V gene. This CDR3 region has 11 residues. Trimming pared 4 bases from V and 1 base from J, leaving 2 bases between.

This clonotype was seen ten or more times. V and J are TRBV7-8 and TRBJ1-1, with TRBD1 as a possible D gene (6 bases). This CDR3 region has 12 residues. From germline, CDR1 is SGHVS and CDR2 FQNEAQ. Trimming took 5 bases from V and 8 from J, leaving 12 bases between them. CDR3 DNA: TGTGCCAGCAGCCAAGGGGGTACAGAAGCTTTCTTT. Protein product: CASSQGGTEAFF. Full variable domain (remainder filled in from reference TRBV7-8 and TRBJ1-1): GAGVSQSPRYKVAKRGQDVALRCDPISGHVSLFWYQQALGQGPEFLTYFQNEAQLDKSGLPSDRFFAERPEGSVSTLKIQRTQQEDSAVYLCASSQGGTEAFFGQGTRLTVV.

This clonotype was observed many times. This sequence joins TRBV19 and TRBJ2-3, with 7 bases identical to TRBD2. This CDR3 comprises 15 residues. With V trimmed by 2 bases and J by 0 bases, 2 bases remained unmatched. Germline loops: CDR1 LNHDA, CDR2 SQIVND (reference sequence). The CDR3 here is CASSILAASTDTQYF. The CDR3 DNA follows: TGTGCCAGTAGTATACTAGCGGCCAGCACAGATACGCAGTATTTT.

This clonotype has a count of ten or more. This sequence joins TRBV7-8 and TRBJ2-7; D remains unclear. Trimming removed 1 base at V and 3 bases at J, with 10 bases between. The CDR3 has 14 residues. Germline V CDR1 and CDR2: SGHVS, FQNEAQ. CDR3 residues: CASSLEGRDYEQYF. For the CDR3, the DNA is TGTGCCAGCAGCTTAGAGGGAAGAGACTACGAGCAGTACTTC. The full variable domain, in which reference TRBV7-8 and TRBJ2-7 provide the parts outside the CDR3, is GAGVSQSPRYKVAKRGQDVALRCDPISGHVSLFWYQQALGQGPEFLTYFQNEAQLDKSGLPSDRFFAERPEGSVSTLKIQRTQQEDSAVYLCASSLEGRDYEQYFGPGTRLTVT.

This clonotype showed up many times. The chain has TRBV7-3 and TRBJ1-6; D is possibly TRBD1 (5 bases). V was cut by 8 bases and J by 11 bases, with 19 bases left in between. The CDR3 sequence is 14 residues long. CDR1 and CDR2 (germline): SGHTA, FQGTGA. The CDR3 DNA reads as TGTGCCAGCCAAGGGGCTCTTCTTGGAACACCCCTCCACTTT. It codes for CASQGALLGTPLHF.

This clonotype was recorded at least ten times. The chain couples TRBV19 to TRBJ2-3; no clear D. CDR1 and CDR2 (germline): LNHDA, SQIVND (reference sequence). The CDR3 runs 13 residues. V was clipped by 7 bases and J by 1 base, with 9 bases between them. Here the CDR3 DNA reads TGTGCCAGTACCCCCGGACGCACAGATACGCAGTATTTT. Protein: CASTPGRTDTQYF.

In this sample, this clonotype turned up many times. This sequence joins TRBV7-9 and TRBJ1-1; TRBD1 might be the D (5 bases). Trimming took 5 bases from V and 1 from J, leaving 11 bases between them. Germline-derived CDR1 and CDR2 are SEHNR and FQNEAQ (reference sequence). The CDR3 has 14 residues. The CDR3 nucleotides read TGTGCCAGCAGCCCCGGGACGAGGAACACTGAAGCTTTCTTT. Amino acids: CASSPGTRNTEAFF.

This clonotype was seen at least ten times. The chain joins TRBV29-1 to TRBJ2-6; D gene unclear. The CDR3 runs 14 residues. Trimming cost V 1 base and J 1 base, with 5 bases left between them. Germline V gives CDR1 SQVTM, CDR2 ANQGSEA. The DNA for the CDR3 is TGCAGCGTTGAAGCTTTGTCTGGGGCCAACGTCCTGACTTTC. It translates to CSVEALSGANVLTF.

This clonotype was seen a few times. V and J are TRBV6-2 or TRBV6-3 and TRBJ2-3; the match to TRBD2 covers 15 bases. The V segment lost 3 bases and the J segment 4 bases; nucleotides outside the gene matches: 2. In germline, CDR1 is MNHEY, CDR2 SVGEGT. The CDR3 runs 16 residues. CDR3 loop: CASSYGLAGGADTQYF. CDR3 coding DNA: TGTGCCAGCAGTTATGGACTAGCGGGGGGGGCAGATACGCAGTATTTT.

This clonotype was seen a handful of times. The rearrangement links TRBV12-3 or TRBV12-4 to TRBJ2-1; 7 bases fit TRBD2. Unmatched junction bases numbered 9, after V lost 7 bases and J lost 3 bases. The CDR3 runs to 15 residues. Written as DNA, the CDR3 is TGTGCCAGCAACTGGAGGAGCGGGGTCTACAATGAGCAGTTCTTC. It codes for CASNWRSGVYNEQFF.